This section outlines one T cell receptor (beta chain) sequence together with its context. Different DNA sequences within this sample yield the same CDR3. The method was immunoSEQ multiplex PCR; TCRdb's version includes in-frame clones alone and lacks a portion of them. The sample records some 2,000,000 clones, 85% to 95% being singletons. V shed 0 bases and J shed 2 bases, with 8 bases lying between them. CDR1 is SGHAT and CDR2 is FQNNGV in the germline V gene. The CDR3 is 14 amino acids. This sample is drawn from a study of shared clonotypes between healthy human individuals. The TCR sequence derives from a man aged 18 to 30 in good health. Sequenced material: naive CD4+ T cells sorted from blood. The subset was: CD45RA+ positively selected. The V gene is TRBV11-2, the J gene TRBJ2-7; a weak D match, TRBD2 (6 bases). The CDR3 spells CASSLEEGPYEQYF. CDR3 in DNA: TGTGCCAGCAGCTTAGAGGAGGGCCCCTACGAGCAGTACTTC.